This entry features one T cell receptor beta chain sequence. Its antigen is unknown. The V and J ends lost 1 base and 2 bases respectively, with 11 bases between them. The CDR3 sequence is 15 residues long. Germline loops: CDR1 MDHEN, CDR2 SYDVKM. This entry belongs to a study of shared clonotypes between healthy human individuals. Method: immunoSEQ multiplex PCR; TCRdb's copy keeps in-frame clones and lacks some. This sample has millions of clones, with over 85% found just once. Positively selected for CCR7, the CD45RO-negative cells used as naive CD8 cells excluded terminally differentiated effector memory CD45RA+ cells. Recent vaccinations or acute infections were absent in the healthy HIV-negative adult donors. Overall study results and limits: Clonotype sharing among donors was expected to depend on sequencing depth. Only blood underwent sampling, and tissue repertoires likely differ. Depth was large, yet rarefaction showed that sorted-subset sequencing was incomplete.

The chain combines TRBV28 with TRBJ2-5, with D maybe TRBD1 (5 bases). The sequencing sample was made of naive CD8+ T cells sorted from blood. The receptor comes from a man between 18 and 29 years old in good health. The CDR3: CASSLSQARQETQYF. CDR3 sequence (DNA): TGTGCCAGCAGTTTATCACAGGCCAGGCAAGAGACCCAGTACTTC.